This record covers a single TCR beta chain. Antigen: not known. Sequencing was preceded by expansion of antigen-specific CD4+ T cells with viral peptide pools in the ViraFEST assay. Following 10 days of culture, CD4+ T cells were isolated. Vaccinees lacked prior SARS-CoV-2 infection and tested negative for nucleocapsid antibodies. With 8.5 to 10 ug/ml peptides and roughly 9.3 IU/ml IL-2, over 1.5 million PBMC per well were cultured. Days 3 and 7 saw half the medium replaced with IL-2 medium. The data were taken from a study of vaccination effects on CD4 cells after COVID-19. Study-level points and caveats: In healthy vaccinees, only 1 of 255 vaccine-induced clones cross-reacted with common cold coronaviruses. Both infection-induced and vaccine-induced clones contracted markedly at late post-vaccination timepoints.

Measured with immunoSEQ multiplex PCR; TCRdb has only the in-frame clones, and not every one. The sample contains about 24,000 clones, approximately 64% of which appear only once. V lost 6 bases to trimming and J lost 0 bases; unmatched junction nucleotides: 5. Germline CDR1 and CDR2: MNHEY and SVGAGI. The CDR3 totals 15 residues. This rearrangement joins TRBV6-5 to TRBJ1-3; 7 positions agree with TRBD1. The receptor's source is a human donor who received a COVID-19 vaccine. Sequencing used CD4+ T cells from PBMCs cultured with HCoV-OC43 spike peptides, obtained before COVID-19 vaccination. The subset here: HCoV-OC43 spike overlapping peptide pool stimulation. CDR3 sequence: CASRLTGASGNTIYF. The CDR3 DNA reads TGTGCCAGCAGACTCACAGGGGCCTCTGGAAACACCATATATTTT.